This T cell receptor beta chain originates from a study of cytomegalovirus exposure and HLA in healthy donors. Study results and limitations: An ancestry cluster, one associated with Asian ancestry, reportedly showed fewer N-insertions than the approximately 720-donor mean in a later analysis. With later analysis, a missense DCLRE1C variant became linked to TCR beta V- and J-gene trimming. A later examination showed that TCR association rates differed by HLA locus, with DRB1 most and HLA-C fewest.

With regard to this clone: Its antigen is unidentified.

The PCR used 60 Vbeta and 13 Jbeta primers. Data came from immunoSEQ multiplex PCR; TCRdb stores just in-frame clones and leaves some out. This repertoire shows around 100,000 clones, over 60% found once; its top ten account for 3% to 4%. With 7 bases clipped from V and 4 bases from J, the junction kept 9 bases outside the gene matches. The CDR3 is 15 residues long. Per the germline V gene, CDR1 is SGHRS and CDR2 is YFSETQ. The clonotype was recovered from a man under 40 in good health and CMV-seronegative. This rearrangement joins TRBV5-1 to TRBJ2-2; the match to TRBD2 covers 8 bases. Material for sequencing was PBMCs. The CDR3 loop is CASCLDGRATGELFF. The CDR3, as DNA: TGCGCCAGCTGCCTTGACGGGAGGGCCACCGGGGAGCTGTTTTTT.